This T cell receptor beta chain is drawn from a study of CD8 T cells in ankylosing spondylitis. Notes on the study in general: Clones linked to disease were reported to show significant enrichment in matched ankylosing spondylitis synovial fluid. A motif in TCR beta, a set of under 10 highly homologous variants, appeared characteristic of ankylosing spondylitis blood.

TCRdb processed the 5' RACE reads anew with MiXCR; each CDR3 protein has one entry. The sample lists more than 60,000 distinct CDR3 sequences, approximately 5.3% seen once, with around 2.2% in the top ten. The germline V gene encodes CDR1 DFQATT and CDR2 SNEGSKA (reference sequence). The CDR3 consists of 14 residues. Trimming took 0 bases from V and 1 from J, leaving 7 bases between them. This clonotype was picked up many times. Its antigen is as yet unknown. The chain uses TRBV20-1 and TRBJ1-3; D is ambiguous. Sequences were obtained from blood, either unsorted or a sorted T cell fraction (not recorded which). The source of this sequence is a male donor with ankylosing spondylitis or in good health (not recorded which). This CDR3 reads CSARDHRSGNTIYF. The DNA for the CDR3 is TGCAGTGCTAGAGACCACCGGTCTGGAAACACCATATATTTT.